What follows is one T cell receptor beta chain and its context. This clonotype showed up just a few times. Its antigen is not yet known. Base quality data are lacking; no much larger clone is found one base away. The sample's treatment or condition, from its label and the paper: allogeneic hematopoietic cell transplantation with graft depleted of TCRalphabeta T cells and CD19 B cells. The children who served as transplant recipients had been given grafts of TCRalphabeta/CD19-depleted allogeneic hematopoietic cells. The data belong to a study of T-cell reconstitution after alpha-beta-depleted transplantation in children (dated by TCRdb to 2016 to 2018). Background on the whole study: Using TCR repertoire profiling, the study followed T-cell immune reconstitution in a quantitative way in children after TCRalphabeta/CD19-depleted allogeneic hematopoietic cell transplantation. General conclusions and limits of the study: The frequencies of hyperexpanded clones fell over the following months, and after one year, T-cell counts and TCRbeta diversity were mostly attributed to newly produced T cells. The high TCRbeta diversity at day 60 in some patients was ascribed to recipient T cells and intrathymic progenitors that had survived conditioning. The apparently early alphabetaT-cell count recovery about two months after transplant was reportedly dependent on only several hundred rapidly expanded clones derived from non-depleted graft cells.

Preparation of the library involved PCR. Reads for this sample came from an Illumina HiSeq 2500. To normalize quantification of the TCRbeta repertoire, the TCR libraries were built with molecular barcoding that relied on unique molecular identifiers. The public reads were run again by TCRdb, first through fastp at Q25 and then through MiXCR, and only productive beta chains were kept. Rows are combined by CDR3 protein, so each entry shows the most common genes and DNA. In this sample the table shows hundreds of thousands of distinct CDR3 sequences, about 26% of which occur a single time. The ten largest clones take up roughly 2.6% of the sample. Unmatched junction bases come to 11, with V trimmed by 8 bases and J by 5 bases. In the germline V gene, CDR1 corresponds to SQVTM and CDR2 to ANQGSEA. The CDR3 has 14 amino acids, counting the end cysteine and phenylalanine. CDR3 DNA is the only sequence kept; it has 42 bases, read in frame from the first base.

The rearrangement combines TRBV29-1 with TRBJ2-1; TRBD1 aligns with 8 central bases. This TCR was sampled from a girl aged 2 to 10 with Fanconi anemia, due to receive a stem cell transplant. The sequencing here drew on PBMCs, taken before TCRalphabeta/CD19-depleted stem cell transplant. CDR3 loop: CSMEGAGGHNEQFF. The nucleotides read TGCAGCATGGAAGGGGCAGGGGGCCACAATGAGCAGTTCTTC.